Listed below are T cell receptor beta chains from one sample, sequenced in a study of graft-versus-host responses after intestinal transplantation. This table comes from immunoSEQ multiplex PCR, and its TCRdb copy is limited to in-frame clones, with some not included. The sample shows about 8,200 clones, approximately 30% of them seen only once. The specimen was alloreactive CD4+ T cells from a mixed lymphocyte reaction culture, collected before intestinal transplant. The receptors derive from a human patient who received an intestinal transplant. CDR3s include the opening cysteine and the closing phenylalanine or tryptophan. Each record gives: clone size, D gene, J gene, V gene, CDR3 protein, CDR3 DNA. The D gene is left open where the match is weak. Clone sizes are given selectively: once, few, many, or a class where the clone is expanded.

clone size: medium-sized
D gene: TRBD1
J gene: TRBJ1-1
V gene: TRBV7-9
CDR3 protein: CASSSRTGGRAFF
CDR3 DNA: TGTGCCAGCAGCTCCAGGACAGGGGGCAGGGCTTTCTTT

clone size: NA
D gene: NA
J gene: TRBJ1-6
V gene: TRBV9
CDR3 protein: CASSVGQDNSPLHF
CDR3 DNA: TGTGCCAGCAGCGTAGGACAGGATAATTCACCCCTCCACTTT

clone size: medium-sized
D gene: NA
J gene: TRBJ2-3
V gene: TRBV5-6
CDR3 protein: CASSLDRFSSTDTQYF
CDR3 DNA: TGTGCCAGCAGCTTGGACAGATTTTCTAGCACAGATACGCAGTATTTT

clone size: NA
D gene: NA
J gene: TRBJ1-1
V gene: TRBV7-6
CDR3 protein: CASSITGIGAEAFF
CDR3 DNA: TGTGCCAGCAGCATAACAGGGATAGGGGCTGAAGCTTTCTTT

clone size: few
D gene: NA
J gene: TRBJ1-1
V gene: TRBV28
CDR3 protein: CASSLGRANTEAFF
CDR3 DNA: TGTGCCAGCAGTTTGGGCAGGGCGAACACTGAAGCTTTCTTT

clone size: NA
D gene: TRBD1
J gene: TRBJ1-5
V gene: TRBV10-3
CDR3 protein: CAISETGDSNQPQHF
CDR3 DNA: TGTGCCATCAGTGAGACAGGGGACTCCAATCAGCCCCAGCATTTT

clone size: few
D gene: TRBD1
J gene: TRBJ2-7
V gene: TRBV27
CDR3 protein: CASSLQTGTADYEQYF
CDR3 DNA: TGTGCCAGCAGTTTACAAACCGGGACAGCCGACTACGAGCAGTACTTC

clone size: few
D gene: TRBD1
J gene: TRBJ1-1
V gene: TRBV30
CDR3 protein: CAWSVRGGRGAFF
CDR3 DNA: TGTGCCTGGAGTGTACGAGGGGGCAGGGGAGCTTTCTTT

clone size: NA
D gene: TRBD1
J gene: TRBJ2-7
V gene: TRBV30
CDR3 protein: CAWSGGQGLEQYF
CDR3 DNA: TGTGCCTGGAGTGGGGGACAGGGCCTAGAGCAGTACTTC

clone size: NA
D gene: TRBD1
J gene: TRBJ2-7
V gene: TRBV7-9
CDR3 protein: CASSYGTGGFPYEQYF
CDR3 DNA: TGTGCCAGCAGCTATGGGACAGGGGGCTTTCCCTACGAGCAGTACTTC

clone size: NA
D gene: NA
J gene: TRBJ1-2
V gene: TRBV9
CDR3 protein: CASSVGGPTMAYTF
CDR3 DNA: TGTGCCAGCAGCGTAGGGGGGCCGACTATGGCCTACACCTTC

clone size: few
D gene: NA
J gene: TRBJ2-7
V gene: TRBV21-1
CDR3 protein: CASSEEGGAIYEQYF
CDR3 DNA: TGTGCCAGCAGCGAAGAGGGGGGGGCCATCTACGAGCAGTACTTC

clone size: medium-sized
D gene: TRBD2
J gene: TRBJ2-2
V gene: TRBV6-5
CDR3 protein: CASLAGGNTGELFF
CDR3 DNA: TGTGCCAGTTTAGCGGGAGGGAACACCGGGGAGCTGTTTTTT

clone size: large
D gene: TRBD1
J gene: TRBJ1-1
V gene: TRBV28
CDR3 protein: CASSSPGTGAGEAFF
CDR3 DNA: TGTGCCAGCAGTTCTCCTGGGACAGGGGCGGGTGAAGCTTTCTTT

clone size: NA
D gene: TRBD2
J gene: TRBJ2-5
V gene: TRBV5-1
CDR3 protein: CASSPGGTQETQYF
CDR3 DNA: TGCGCCAGCAGCCCGGGGGGGACTCAAGAGACCCAGTACTTC

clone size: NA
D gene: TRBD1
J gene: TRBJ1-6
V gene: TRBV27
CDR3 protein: CASSPKGTGGNSPLHF
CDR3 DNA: TGTGCCAGCAGTCCCAAAGGGACAGGGGGTAACTCACCCCTCCACTTT

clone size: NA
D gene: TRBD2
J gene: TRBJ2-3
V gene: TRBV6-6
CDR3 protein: CASSSQLAGSTDTQYF
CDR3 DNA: TGTGCCAGCAGTTCTCAACTAGCGGGGTCCACAGATACGCAGTATTTT

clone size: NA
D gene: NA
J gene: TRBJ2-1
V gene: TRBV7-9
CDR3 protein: CASSLDAGYEQFF
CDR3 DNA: TGTGCCAGCAGCTTAGATGCGGGATATGAGCAGTTCTTC

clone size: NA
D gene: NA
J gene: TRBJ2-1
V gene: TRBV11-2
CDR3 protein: CASSLVPRGALSYNEQFF
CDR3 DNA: TGTGCCAGCAGCTTAGTCCCGAGAGGCGCCCTCTCCTACAATGAGCAGTTCTTC

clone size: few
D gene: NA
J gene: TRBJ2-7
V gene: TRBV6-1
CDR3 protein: CASSERDITSYEQYF
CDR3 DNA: TGTGCCAGCAGTGAGAGGGACATTACCTCCTACGAGCAGTACTTC

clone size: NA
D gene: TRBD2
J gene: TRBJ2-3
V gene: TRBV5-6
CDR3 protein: CASSLWVAGFTDTQYF
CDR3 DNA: TGTGCCAGCAGCTTGTGGGTAGCGGGGTTCACAGATACGCAGTATTTT

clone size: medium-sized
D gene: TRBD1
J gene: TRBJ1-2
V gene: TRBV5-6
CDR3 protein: CASSLYDRDGYTF
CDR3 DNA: TGTGCCAGCAGCTTGTACGACAGGGACGGCTACACCTTC

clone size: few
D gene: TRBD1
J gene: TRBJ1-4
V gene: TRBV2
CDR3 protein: CASEGTGLFEKLFF
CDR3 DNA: TGTGCCAGCGAAGGGACAGGACTTTTTGAAAAACTGTTTTTT

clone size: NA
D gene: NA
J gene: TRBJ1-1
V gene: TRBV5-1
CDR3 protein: CASSLPTGNTEAFF
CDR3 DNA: TGCGCCAGCAGCTTACCGACAGGGAACACTGAAGCTTTCTTT

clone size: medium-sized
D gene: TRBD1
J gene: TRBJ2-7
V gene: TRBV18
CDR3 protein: CASSPSYSGTGKEQYF
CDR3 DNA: TGTGCCAGCTCACCGTCGTACTCCGGGACAGGGAAGGAGCAGTACTTC

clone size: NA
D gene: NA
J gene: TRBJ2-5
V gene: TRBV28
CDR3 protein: CASGVGLETQYF
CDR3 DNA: TGTGCCTCAGGGGTTGGCTTGGAGACCCAGTACTTC

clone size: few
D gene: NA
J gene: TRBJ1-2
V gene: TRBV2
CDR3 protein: CASSEIAGTGHNYGYTF
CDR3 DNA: TGTGCCAGCAGTGAGATCGCTGGTACTGGACACAACTATGGCTACACCTTC

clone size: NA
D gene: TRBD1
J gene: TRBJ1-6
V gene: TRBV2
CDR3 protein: CASSVDRALHF
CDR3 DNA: TGTGCCAGCAGTGTTGACAGGGCCCTCCACTTT

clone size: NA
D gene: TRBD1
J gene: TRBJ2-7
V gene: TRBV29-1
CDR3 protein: CSVGQGALEQYF
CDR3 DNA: TGCAGCGTCGGGCAGGGGGCGCTTGAGCAGTACTTC

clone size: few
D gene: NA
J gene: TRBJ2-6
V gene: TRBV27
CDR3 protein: CASSLSGPGPAGANVLTF
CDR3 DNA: TGTGCCAGCAGTTTATCGGGGCCAGGGCCGGCTGGGGCCAACGTCCTGACTTTC

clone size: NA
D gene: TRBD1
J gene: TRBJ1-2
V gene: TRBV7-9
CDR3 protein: CASSLTGDYGYTF
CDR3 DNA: TGTGCCAGCAGCTTAACAGGGGACTATGGCTACACCTTC

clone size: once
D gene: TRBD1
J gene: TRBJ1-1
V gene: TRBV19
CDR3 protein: CASRTRGPRTEAFF
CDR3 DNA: TGTGCCAGTAGGACCAGGGGGCCGAGGACTGAAGCTTTCTTT

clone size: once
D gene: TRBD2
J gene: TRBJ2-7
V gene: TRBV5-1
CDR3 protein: CASSSGLAGGQAYEQYF
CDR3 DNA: TGCGCCAGCAGCTCGGGACTAGCGGGGGGCCAAGCCTACGAGCAGTACTTC

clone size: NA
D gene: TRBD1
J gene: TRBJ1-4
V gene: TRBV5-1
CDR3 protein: CASSQDRGSNEKLFF
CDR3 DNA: TGCGCCAGCAGCCAGGACAGGGGGTCTAATGAAAAACTGTTTTTT

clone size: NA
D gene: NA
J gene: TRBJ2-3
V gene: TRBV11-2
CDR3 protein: CASSLLGHASTDTQYF
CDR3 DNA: TGTGCCAGCAGCTTACTGGGACACGCTAGCACAGATACGCAGTATTTT

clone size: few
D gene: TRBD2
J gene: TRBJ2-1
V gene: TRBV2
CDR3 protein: CASVLAGGLHNEQFF
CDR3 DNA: TGTGCCAGTGTCCTAGCGGGGGGGCTCCACAATGAGCAGTTCTTC

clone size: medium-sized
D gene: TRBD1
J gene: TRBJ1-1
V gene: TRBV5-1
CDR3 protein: CASSGDRGQSSTEAFF
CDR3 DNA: TGCGCCAGCAGCGGGGACAGGGGCCAATCCTCCACTGAAGCTTTCTTT

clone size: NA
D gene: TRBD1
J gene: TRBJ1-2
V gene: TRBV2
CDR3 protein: CASSGQGASGGYTF
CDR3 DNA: TGTGCCAGCAGTGGACAGGGGGCATCGGGCGGCTACACCTTC

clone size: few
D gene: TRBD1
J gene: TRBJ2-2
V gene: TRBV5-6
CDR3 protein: CASSGFGQGDTGELFF
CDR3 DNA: TGTGCCAGCAGCGGTTTTGGACAGGGCGACACCGGGGAGCTGTTTTTT

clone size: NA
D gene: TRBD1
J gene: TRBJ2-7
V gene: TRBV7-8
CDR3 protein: CASSPGQGPFEGQYF
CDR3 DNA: TGTGCCAGCAGCCCCGGACAGGGTCCGTTCGAGGGGCAGTACTTC

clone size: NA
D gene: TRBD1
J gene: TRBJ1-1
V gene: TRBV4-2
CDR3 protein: CASRQGRTEAFF
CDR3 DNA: TGTGCCAGCAGACAGGGGCGTACTGAAGCTTTCTTT

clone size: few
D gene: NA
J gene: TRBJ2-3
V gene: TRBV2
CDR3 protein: CASSEKGRASTDTQYF
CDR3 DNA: TGTGCCAGCAGTGAAAAGGGCAGGGCTAGCACAGATACGCAGTATTTT

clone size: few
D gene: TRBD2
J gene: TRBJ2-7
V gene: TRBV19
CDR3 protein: CASSIGAGGSEQYF
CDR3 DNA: TGTGCCAGTAGTATTGGAGCGGGAGGCAGCGAGCAGTACTTC

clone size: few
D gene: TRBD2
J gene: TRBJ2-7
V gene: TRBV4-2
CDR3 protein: CASSAGTSGGAYEQYF
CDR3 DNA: TGTGCCAGCAGCGCCGGGACTAGCGGGGGGGCCTACGAGCAGTACTTC

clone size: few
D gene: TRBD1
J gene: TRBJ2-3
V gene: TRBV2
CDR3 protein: CASSDRGRASSTDTQYF
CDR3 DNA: TGTGCCAGCAGCGACAGGGGGCGGGCGAGTAGCACAGATACGCAGTATTTT

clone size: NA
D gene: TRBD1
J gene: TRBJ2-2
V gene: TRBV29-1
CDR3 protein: CSGTRGPGELFF
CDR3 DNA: TGCAGCGGGACCAGGGGGCCCGGGGAGCTGTTTTTT

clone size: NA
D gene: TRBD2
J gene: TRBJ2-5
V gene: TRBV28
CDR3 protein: CASSSGGTLRWETQYF
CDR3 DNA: TGTGCCAGCAGTTCGGGGGGGACACTTCGCTGGGAGACCCAGTACTTC

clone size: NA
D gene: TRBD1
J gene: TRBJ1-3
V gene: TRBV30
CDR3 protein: CAWATGGGGNTIYF
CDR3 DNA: TGTGCCTGGGCCACAGGGGGAGGTGGAAACACCATATATTTT

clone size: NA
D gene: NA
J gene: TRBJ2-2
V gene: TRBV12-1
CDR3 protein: CAKCAGLHGELFF
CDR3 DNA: TGTGCCAAATGCGCAGGGCTACACGGGGAGCTGTTTTTT

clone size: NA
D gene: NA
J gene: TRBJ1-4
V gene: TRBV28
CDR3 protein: CASSRGQSNEKLFF
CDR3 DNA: TGTGCCAGCAGCCGAGGACAGAGTAATGAAAAACTGTTTTTT

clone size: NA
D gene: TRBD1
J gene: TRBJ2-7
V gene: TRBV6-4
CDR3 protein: CASSDGGTGPFYEQYF
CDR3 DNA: TGTGCCAGCAGTGACGGCGGGACAGGGCCCTTTTACGAGCAGTACTTC

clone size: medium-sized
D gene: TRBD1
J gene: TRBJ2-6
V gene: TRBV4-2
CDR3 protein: CASSPQTGGLGANVLTF
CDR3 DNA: TGTGCCAGCAGCCCCCAGACAGGGGGGCTTGGGGCCAACGTCCTGACTTTC

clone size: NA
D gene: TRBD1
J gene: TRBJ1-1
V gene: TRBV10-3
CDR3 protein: CAISEPGQGNTEAFF
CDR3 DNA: TGTGCCATCAGTGAGCCCGGACAGGGGAACACTGAAGCTTTCTTT

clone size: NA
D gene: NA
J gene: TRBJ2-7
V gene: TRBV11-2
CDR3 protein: CASSLADSRYF
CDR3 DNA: TGTGCCAGCAGCCTAGCAGACTCCCGGTACTTC